The clone carrying this T cell receptor beta chain was recorded many times. This specimen comes from a study of Graves' ophthalmopathy and Graves' hyperthyroidism. The CDR3 length is 15 residues. Deletions cut 6 bases from V and 0 bases from J, with 12 bases between. Per germline, CDR1 MNHEY and CDR2 SMNVEV (reference sequence). Amplified material comprised TCR beta CDR3 regions derived from RNA transcripts. HTBI primers primed a first-round RT-PCR, and a second-round multiplex PCR followed. TCRdb used MiXCR to reprocess the multiplex PCR reads, holding one entry per CDR3 protein. In the table there are 620,000 or so distinct CDR3 sequences, approximately 21% of which are singletons. The PBMCs were taken from roughly 10 ml of fresh peripheral blood.

This chain links TRBV27 with TRBJ1-5; D is ambiguous. Sequencing input: peripheral blood. This clonotype originated in a woman between 18 and 29 years old with stable Graves' hyperthyroidism. Some clones in this sample may be carry-over from other donors' samples. The CDR3 sequence is CASSYSLNSNQPQHF. The CDR3 DNA reads TGTGCCAGCAGCTACAGCTTGAATAGCAATCAGCCCCAGCATTTT.